This T cell receptor (beta chain) was profiled in a study of cytomegalovirus exposure and HLA in healthy donors. The CDR3 totals 11 residues. CDR1 is MNHNY and CDR2 is SVGAGI in the germline V gene (reference sequence). V lost 5 bases, J lost 4 bases, and 6 bases lay in between. The PCR had 60 Vbeta and 13 Jbeta primers. The protocol was immunoSEQ multiplex PCR, while the TCRdb copy is restricted to in-frame clones and leaves out a portion. The table lists 120,000 or so clones, about 80% of them singletons. Findings of the study overall: As a later analysis showed, a missense DCLRE1C variant was linked to trimming of TCR beta V- and J-genes. HLA restriction was apparent for most CMV-associated TCR beta chains in a later analysis. It emerged from a later analysis that several of the most significant clusters appeared to be linked to common viral pathogens. Most TCR sequences were rare, but some public TCRs occurred in many donors.

Details on this clone: As yet, its antigen is unknown. Other DNA sequences in the same sample also yield this CDR3.

The V gene is TRBV6-6, the J gene TRBJ2-7; D possibly corresponds to TRBD1 (6 bases). The sample taken for sequencing was PBMCs. This clonotype was obtained from a human donor in good health. The CDR3 loop is CASSRGYEQYF. The CDR3 region has the DNA TGTGCCAGCAGTAGGGGGTACGAGCAGTACTTC.